These 4 T cell receptor beta chains were sequenced from one sample in a study of glioma-infiltrating T cells after dendritic cell vaccination. Produced via immunoSEQ multiplex PCR; TCRdb's table is partial and in-frame only. The sample holds over 90,000 clones, roughly 76% seen once. The specimen was blood, collected before dendritic cell vaccination. These receptors came from a human donor with glioblastoma.

This clone was picked up one time. V gene TRBV5-1 combines with J gene TRBJ1-1, with a weak D call TRBD1 (5 bases). Trimming left V 3 bases short and J 3 bases short, with 15 bases between. The CDR3 spans 15 residues. Germline assignment: CDR1 SGHRS and CDR2 YFSETQ. CDR3 sequence (DNA): TGCGCCAGCAGCTGGGACTCTGGGAGGTACACTGAAGCTTTCTTT. This codes for CASSWDSGRYTEAFF.

The chain is built from TRBV7-9 and TRBJ2-1, with a possible D match to TRBD2 (7 bases). The V end lost 5 bases, the J end lost 4 bases, and 15 bases lay between the germline ends. CDR1 is SEHNR, CDR2 FQNEAQ, per germline (reference sequence). This CDR3 has 15 residues. CDR3 sequence (DNA): TGTGCCAGCAGCCGGGCGGCGGGGGCTTACAATGAGCAGTTCTTC. Amino acids: CASSRAAGAYNEQFF.

The V gene is TRBV6-5, the J gene TRBJ2-7; 10 nucleotides match TRBD1. With 4 bases clipped from V and 4 bases from J, the junction kept 4 bases outside the gene matches. The CDR3 loop spans 14 amino acids. CDR1 and CDR2 from the germline V gene are MNHEY and SVGAGI. DNA for the CDR3: TGTGCCAGCAGTTCCGTGGGACAGGGGTACGAGCAGTACTTC. Translating it yields CASSSVGQGYEQYF.

The CDR3 DNA is TGTGCCAGCGTAGACACTGAAGCTTTCTTT. The encoded protein is CASVDTEAFF. The chain combines TRBV28 with TRBJ1-1; D gene ambiguous. Trimming removed 8 bases from V and 3 bases from J, with 4 bases in between. Per germline, CDR1 MDHEN and CDR2 SYDVKM. The CDR3 totals 10 residues.